The 10 T cell receptor beta chains reported below all come from one sample, sequenced in a study of T cells after yellow fever vaccination. TCRdb reprocessed the 5' RACE reads via MiXCR and lists one record per CDR3 protein. Among hundreds of thousands of distinct CDR3 sequences listed, around 12% were seen once. Sequences were derived from PBMCs, sampled on the day of the yellow fever booster vaccination. All receptors come from a man younger than 40 who received the YFV17D yellow fever vaccine.

This clonotype was seen ten or more times. The chain carries TRBV29-1 and TRBJ2-1; no reliable D call. Germline-derived CDR1 and CDR2 are SQVTM and ANQGSEA. Trimming pared 0 bases from V and 5 bases from J, leaving 8 bases between. CDR3 length: 13 amino acids. CDR3 sequence reads: CSVEDNTHNEQFF. CDR3 nucleotide sequence: TGCAGCGTTGAAGATAACACCCACAATGAGCAGTTCTTC.

The rearrangement uses TRBV15 and TRBJ2-1; 9 nucleotides match TRBD2. The CDR3 length is 16 residues. Germline-derived CDR1 and CDR2 are LNHNV and YYDKDF (reference sequence). With V trimmed by 0 bases and J by 6 bases, 6 bases remained unmatched. The CDR3 bases are TGTGCCACCAGCAGAGATCGGGGACTAGCCCCCAATGAGCAGTTCTTC. Protein product: CATSRDRGLAPNEQFF. The full variable domain, in which reference TRBV15 and TRBJ2-1 provide the parts outside the CDR3, is DAMVIQNPRYQVTQFGKPVTLSCSQTLNHNVMYWYQQKSSQAPKLLFHYYDKDFNNEADTPDNFQSRRPNTSFCFLDIRSPGLGDTAMYLCATSRDRGLAPNEQFFGPGTRLTVL.

The rearrangement joins TRBV29-1 to TRBJ2-1; D could derive from TRBD1 or TRBD2 (5 bases each). Germline values: CDR1 SQVTM, CDR2 ANQGSEA. Trimming took off 7 bases at V and 1 base at J, with 20 bases between the two ends. The CDR3 consists of 16 residues. CDR3 protein: CSAVGVPGPSYNEQFF. In DNA form, the CDR3 reads TGCAGCGCCGTCGGGGTACCGGGGCCTTCCTACAATGAGCAGTTCTTC.

The rearrangement uses TRBV7-2 and TRBJ1-2, with TRBD1 as a possible D gene (6 bases). CDR1 is SGHTA and CDR2 is FQGNSA in the germline V gene. The CDR3 is made up of 15 amino acids. V was shortened by 0 bases and J by 7 bases, with 15 bases between the two germline ends. The chain's CDR3 is CASSLALQGRGGYTF. DNA for the CDR3: TGTGCCAGCAGCTTAGCGCTACAGGGCAGGGGTGGCTACACCTTC.

The chain recombines TRBV10-3 with TRBJ2-5; 10 bases line up with TRBD1. CDR1 and CDR2 from the germline V gene are ENHRY and SYGVKD. The CDR3 is 16 residues long. The V segment lost 5 bases and the J segment 5 bases; nucleotides outside the gene matches: 11. This CDR3 is CAISPGTGDSSETQYF. In DNA, the CDR3 is TGTGCCATCAGTCCCGGGACAGGGGATTCTTCGGAGACCCAGTACTTC.

A single count supports this clonotype. The chain combines TRBV7-2 with TRBJ1-2, with D tentatively TRBD1 (5 bases). CDR3 length: 17 residues. Germline V CDR1 and CDR2: SGHTA, FQGNSA. Trimming took 4 bases from V and 1 from J, leaving 19 bases between them. This CDR3 reads CASSSSPGAGINYGYTF. The CDR3 DNA reads as TGTGCCAGCAGCTCGTCCCCTGGGGCAGGAATTAACTATGGCTACACCTTC.

V usage is TRBV7-9 and J usage is TRBJ2-1, with 11 bases fitting TRBD2. The CDR3 runs to 16 residues. CDR1 and CDR2 from the germline V gene are SEHNR and FQNEAQ (reference sequence). V lost 1 base and J lost 5; bases outside the gene matches: 4. The CDR3 nucleotides are TGTGCCAGCAGCTTAGAGGGACTAGCGGCCAACAATGAGCAGTTCTTC. Its translation is CASSLEGLAANNEQFF. Looking up the rest from reference TRBV7-9 and TRBJ2-1 gives the full variable domain: DTGVSQNPRHKITKRGQNVTFRCDPISEHNRLYWYRQTLGQGPEFLTYFQNEAQLEKSRLLSDRFSAERPKGSFSTLEIQRTEQGDSAMYLCASSLEGLAANNEQFFGPGTRLTVL.

Remarks on this clonotype: The junction differs from germline at one of its ends, possibly a read error. The chain is built from TRBV7-7 and TRBJ2-1, with D perhaps given as TRBD1 or TRBD2 (5 bases each). The CDR3 totals 15 residues. Germline loops: CDR1 SSHAT, CDR2 FNYEAQ (reference sequence). Written as DNA, the CDR3 is TGTGCTAGCAGCCTCAGGGCTAGCAGGTACAATGAGCAGTTCTTC. Translation: CASSLRASRYNEQFF.

This clonotype was counted many times. CDR3 DNA sequence: TGCGCCAGCAGCTTGGCGGCAGGGAACAATGAGCAGTTCTTC. This gives the protein CASSLAAGNNEQFF. The rearrangement joins TRBV5-1 to TRBJ2-1; the D gene is possibly TRBD1 (5 bases). The CDR3 sequence is 14 residues long. Trimming shortened V by 0 bases and J by 5 bases, and 9 bases separated the two germline ends. CDR1 SGHRS and CDR2 YFSETQ come from the germline V gene.

The chain links TRBV6-2 or TRBV6-3 to TRBJ2-1; 11 bases are a match to TRBD2. The CDR3 consists of 14 residues. The V and J ends lost 8 bases and 4 bases, in that order; junction bases with no gene match: 4. Germline CDR1 MNHEY, CDR2 SVGEGT. In DNA, the CDR3 is TGTGCCAGCCGGACTAGCGGGCCTTACAATGAGCAGTTCTTC. Translated, it gives CASRTSGPYNEQFF.